A selection of T cell receptor beta chains follows, all from one sample in a study of blood T cell repertoires in COVID-19. The protocol was immunoSEQ multiplex PCR, while the TCRdb copy is restricted to in-frame clones and leaves out a portion. The repertoire has 200,000 to 250,000 clones, about 90% of them found once; the top ten carry about 16%. Source material: PBMCs or T cells enriched from blood (not recorded which). These receptors were obtained from a man aged 30-40 years who had been exposed to COVID-19. CDR3s include the opening cysteine and the closing phenylalanine or tryptophan. The D gene is left open where the match is weak. Clone size is stated in some rows and not others, as once, few, many or a class when expanded.

D: NA; V: TRBV3-1/TRBV3-2; size: once; J: TRBJ2-3; DNA: TGTGCCAGCAGCCAAACACTAGAGCGGGCCCCCACAGATACGCAGTATTTT; CDR3: CASSQTLERAPTDTQYF
D: NA; V: TRBV19; size: NA; J: TRBJ2-1; DNA: TGTGCCAGTCGCCGTGGGAGTGAGCAGTTCTTC; CDR3: CASRRGSEQFF
D: NA; V: TRBV3-1/TRBV3-2; size: NA; J: TRBJ2-1; DNA: TGTGCCAGCAGTCCTCTTTTGAGTGGGGGGGCAGTTGAGCAGTTCTTC; CDR3: CASSPLLSGGAVEQFF
D: TRBD2; V: TRBV2; size: few; J: TRBJ2-2; DNA: TGTGCCAGCACCTCGGGGAGGGTCGGGGCTCAAGGCGGGGAGCTGTTTTTT; CDR3: CASTSGRVGAQGGELFF
D: TRBD1; V: TRBV6-7; size: NA; J: TRBJ2-2; DNA: TGTGCCATTACAGCCGGGACAGGGGACCGAAGTACCGGGGAGCTGTTTTTT; CDR3: CAITAGTGDRSTGELFF
D: TRBD1; V: TRBV19; size: NA; J: TRBJ1-2; DNA: TGTGCCAGTCGGCTACAGGGGGCTCATGGCTACACCTTC; CDR3: CASRLQGAHGYTF
D: TRBD1; V: TRBV3-1/TRBV3-2; size: NA; J: TRBJ2-7; DNA: TGTGCCAGCAGCCTCAGACAGGGCTCCTACGAGCAGTACTTC; CDR3: CASSLRQGSYEQYF
D: TRBD1; V: TRBV6-6; size: NA; J: TRBJ2-7; DNA: TGTGCCAGCAGCCGGGACAGTAGTACCTACGAGCAGTACTTC; CDR3: CASSRDSSTYEQYF
D: TRBD2; V: TRBV4-1; size: NA; J: TRBJ2-1; DNA: TGCGCCAGCAGCCCGGGACTAGCGGGAGGTTTAAGGGTTGAGCAGTTCTTC; CDR3: CASSPGLAGGLRVEQFF
D: TRBD2; V: TRBV10-1; size: NA; J: TRBJ2-7; DNA: TGCGCCGCGGGTAGAGGACTAGCGGGTAACTACGAGCAGTACTTC; CDR3: CAAGRGLAGNYEQYF
D: TRBD2; V: TRBV19; size: NA; J: TRBJ2-1; DNA: TGTGCCAGTAACTTGGCTAGCGGGGTAGGGTATACGTTCTTC; CDR3: CASNLASGVGYTFF
D: NA; V: TRBV7-2; size: NA; J: TRBJ2-7; DNA: TGTGCCAGCAGCTTAGGGGCGGGGAGCTTCTACGAGCAGTACTTC; CDR3: CASSLGAGSFYEQYF
D: TRBD1; V: TRBV6-6; size: NA; J: TRBJ1-6; DNA: TGTGCCAGCAACCGGGACAGGGATTCACCCCTCCACTTT; CDR3: CASNRDRDSPLHF
D: NA; V: TRBV3-1/TRBV3-2; size: NA; J: TRBJ2-3; DNA: TGTGCCAGCAGCCAATACGGGGGGCGAGATACGCAGTATTTT; CDR3: CASSQYGGRDTQYF
D: NA; V: TRBV10-1; size: NA; J: TRBJ2-7; DNA: TGCGCCAGCACGGACTTCCACGAGCAGTACTTC; CDR3: CASTDFHEQYF
D: TRBD1; V: TRBV29-1; size: NA; J: TRBJ2-3; DNA: TGCAGCGTTGGGGACAGAAACACAGATACGCAGTATTTT; CDR3: CSVGDRNTDTQYF
D: TRBD2; V: TRBV7-3; size: NA; J: TRBJ2-1; DNA: TGTGCCAGCAGCTTAAGTCTAGCGGGGAAACCCGAGCAGTTCTTC; CDR3: CASSLSLAGKPEQFF
D: TRBD1; V: TRBV18; size: NA; J: TRBJ2-7; DNA: TGTGCCAGCTCACCGACAGGGGGCTGGGAGCAGTACTTC; CDR3: CASSPTGGWEQYF
D: TRBD1; V: TRBV5-1; size: NA; J: TRBJ2-7; DNA: TGCGCCAGCAGCCCATTGGACAGGGGGCGGCAGGGCGAGCAGTACTTC; CDR3: CASSPLDRGRQGEQYF
D: TRBD1; V: TRBV27; size: NA; J: TRBJ2-2; DNA: TGTGCCAGCAGACGGGACAGGGGGGCCGGGGAGCTGTTTTTT; CDR3: CASRRDRGAGELFF
D: NA; V: TRBV4-2; size: NA; J: TRBJ2-1; DNA: TGTGCCAGCAGCCTGCGGGCTGAGCAGTTCTTC; CDR3: CASSLRAEQFF
D: NA; V: TRBV9; size: NA; J: TRBJ2-5; DNA: TGTGCCAGCAGCCCGTCCGGGTTGTACCAAGAGACCCAGTACTTC; CDR3: CASSPSGLYQETQYF
D: NA; V: TRBV19; size: NA; J: TRBJ1-6; DNA: TGTGCCAGTAGTATAGGAAGAGGGCCAGGGGCTGTACATTCACCCCTCCACTTT; CDR3: CASSIGRGPGAVHSPLHF
D: NA; V: TRBV5-1; size: NA; J: TRBJ1-2; DNA: TGCGCCAGCAGTGAATCGGATGGCTACACCTTC; CDR3: CASSESDGYTF
D: NA; V: TRBV4-1; size: NA; J: TRBJ1-1; DNA: TGCGCCAGCAGCCAAGACCCCGGACAGAAATCGAACACTGAAGCTTTCTTT; CDR3: CASSQDPGQKSNTEAFF
D: TRBD2; V: TRBV3-1/TRBV3-2; size: NA; J: TRBJ2-7; DNA: TGTGCCAGCAGCCTAAATCTCCCTAGCGGGGGGGCCTCCTACGAGCAGTACTTC; CDR3: CASSLNLPSGGASYEQYF
D: TRBD1; V: TRBV7-2; size: NA; J: TRBJ1-1; DNA: TGTGCCAGCAGCCCACGGACAGGGGGCGATGGGTGGGCTTTCTTT; CDR3: CASSPRTGGDGWAFF
D: TRBD2; V: TRBV5-4; size: NA; J: TRBJ2-3; DNA: TGTGCCAGCAGCTCGCCTCTAGCGGGGAGGGATACGCAGTATTTT; CDR3: CASSSPLAGRDTQYF
D: TRBD1; V: TRBV7-8; size: NA; J: TRBJ1-1; DNA: TGTGCCAGCAGCTCCCGGGACAGGGAGTACGACACTGAAGCTTTCTTT; CDR3: CASSSRDREYDTEAFF
D: NA; V: TRBV6-5; size: NA; J: TRBJ2-3; DNA: TGTGCCAGCAGTTACGGAAGGGGGGGAGATACGCAGTATTTT; CDR3: CASSYGRGGDTQYF
D: NA; V: TRBV27; size: NA; J: TRBJ1-1; DNA: TGTGCCAGCAGTTTACGGGAAAACACTGAAGCTTTCTTT; CDR3: CASSLRENTEAFF
D: NA; V: TRBV27; size: NA; J: TRBJ2-3; DNA: TGTGCCAGCAGTTTAGCACCCGGCGGCCATATCACAGATACGCAGTATTTT; CDR3: CASSLAPGGHITDTQYF
D: TRBD1; V: TRBV2; size: NA; J: TRBJ1-2; DNA: TGTGCCAGCAGTGTTGGACAGGGGGCTGATGGCTACACCTTC; CDR3: CASSVGQGADGYTF
D: NA; V: TRBV29-1; size: NA; J: TRBJ1-1; DNA: TGCAGCGTTGAAGAGATCTCAAGGGGTAGCACTGAAGCTTTCTTT; CDR3: CSVEEISRGSTEAFF
D: NA; V: TRBV5-1; size: NA; J: TRBJ1-3; DNA: TGCGCCAGCAGTCAGTCCAGCAGGGGAAACACCATATATTTT; CDR3: CASSQSSRGNTIYF
D: TRBD1; V: TRBV9; size: NA; J: TRBJ1-2; DNA: TGTGCCAGCAGCGTAGCCCCCCAGGGGGTAGGATCTGGCTACACCTTC; CDR3: CASSVAPQGVGSGYTF
D: NA; V: TRBV6-6; size: NA; J: TRBJ1-5; DNA: TGTGCCAGCAGTTACTCCGGGGATGGTCAGCCCCAGCATTTT; CDR3: CASSYSGDGQPQHF
D: NA; V: TRBV7-2; size: NA; J: TRBJ2-7; DNA: TGTGCCAGCAGCTTAGTAGGGGGGGACCGAACCTACGAGCAGTACTTC; CDR3: CASSLVGGDRTYEQYF
D: NA; V: TRBV6-1; size: NA; J: TRBJ2-7; DNA: TGTGCCAGCAGTGAATACTCCAACTCTTACGAGCAGTACTTC; CDR3: CASSEYSNSYEQYF
D: NA; V: TRBV7-2; size: NA; J: TRBJ2-5; DNA: TGTGCCAGCAGCAGGGGGGAGGGTTGGCAAGAGACCCAGTACTTC; CDR3: CASSRGEGWQETQYF
D: NA; V: TRBV12-3/TRBV12-4; size: NA; J: TRBJ1-1; DNA: TGTGCCAGCAGCTTCATGAGGACTGAAGCTTTCTTT; CDR3: CASSFMRTEAFF
D: TRBD1; V: TRBV5-1; size: NA; J: TRBJ1-2; DNA: TGCGCCAGCAGCTCAGAAGGACAGGGAATAGCTGGCTACACCTTC; CDR3: CASSSEGQGIAGYTF
D: NA; V: TRBV5-4; size: NA; J: TRBJ2-3; DNA: TGTGCCAGCAGCCTATGGACTTCCGCTGATACGCAGTATTTT; CDR3: CASSLWTSADTQYF
D: NA; V: TRBV18; size: NA; J: TRBJ1-4; DNA: TGTGCCAGCTCACCAGCAGGGTTGTATGAAAAACTGTTTTTT; CDR3: CASSPAGLYEKLFF
D: TRBD1; V: TRBV7-9; size: NA; J: TRBJ1-1; DNA: TGTGCCAGCAGCTTAGGCGGGGACAGGGCATCTTTCTTT; CDR3: CASSLGGDRASFF
D: NA; V: TRBV4-3; size: once; J: TRBJ1-3; DNA: TGCGCCAGCAGCCAAGAGGGCCAGGGAGGGCACACCATATATTTT; CDR3: CASSQEGQGGHTIYF
D: NA; V: TRBV6-2/TRBV6-3; size: NA; J: TRBJ2-2; DNA: TGTGCCAGCAGTTACTGGCGGAACCAAAACACCGGGGAGCTGTTTTTT; CDR3: CASSYWRNQNTGELFF